This TCR beta chain appears in the sequencing data of a study of control samples from healthy donors and cancer patients. This CDR3 contains 16 residues. From germline, CDR1 is SGHTS and CDR2 YDEGEE. V was cut by 1 base and J by 3 bases, with 16 bases left in between. Libraries were prepared by immunoSEQ multiplex PCR; TCRdb keeps only in-frame clonotypes and omits some of them. The sample holds some 82,000 clones; roughly 88% are singletons and the top ten take around a tenth. The sequenced material came from PBMCs. The clonotype originates from a man between 60 and 70 years old with head and neck cancer. The rearrangement joins TRBV5-8 to TRBJ1-1, with D hard to call. The DNA for the CDR3 is TGTGCCAGCAGCTTGAGTCTTGGTACGGCCTACACTGAAGCTTTCTTT. Protein sequence: CASSLSLGTAYTEAFF.